A single sample gave rise to the 21 T cell receptor beta chains below, sequenced in a study of T cells in Graves' hyperthyroidism and ophthalmopathy. Amplification of TCR beta CDR3 regions used RNA as the template. TCR CDR3 underwent first-round RT-PCR with the HTBI primer set. MiXCR, applied by TCRdb to the multiplex PCR reads, yields one record per CDR3 protein. The sample has under 300,000 distinct CDR3 sequences; over 20% are singletons. The sequenced material came from blood. All receptors come from a man aged 30 to 39 with Graves' ophthalmopathy.

V usage is TRBV28 and J usage is TRBJ2-5; maybe TRBD1 (5 bases). The CDR3 has 12 residues. The V and J ends lost 6 bases and 7 bases respectively, with 12 bases between them. Per the germline V gene, CDR1 is MDHEN and CDR2 is SYDVKM. The CDR3 DNA follows: TGTGCCAGCAGGGCCACCCAGGGGACCCAGTACTTC. Its protein is CASRATQGTQYF.

This clonotype occurred a few times. The gene calls are TRBV12-3 or TRBV12-4 and TRBJ2-7, with 8 bases fitting TRBD2. V was clipped by 6 bases and J by 4 bases; unmatched bases: 11. CDR3 length: 15 amino acids. In nucleotides, the CDR3 is TGTGCCAGCAGCCCGGGGGGGGAGGGCCGATACGAGCAGTACTTC. Its protein is CASSPGGEGRYEQYF.

This clonotype was seen at least ten times. This rearrangement joins TRBV27 to TRBJ2-5; D is perhaps TRBD2 (5 bases). V was pared by 8 bases and J by 4 bases, with 8 bases between. The germline CDR1 and CDR2 sequences are MNHEY and SMNVEV (reference sequence). The CDR3 loop spans 11 amino acids. In DNA, the CDR3 is TGTGCCAGCTCAGGAGGAGAGACCCAGTACTTC. It codes for CASSGGETQYF.

This clonotype was seen a handful of times. The chain carries TRBV20-1 and TRBJ2-5; TRBD2 might be the D (5 bases). The V gene's germline CDR1 is DFQATT and CDR2 SNEGSKA (reference sequence). Trimming pared 0 bases from V and 1 base from J, leaving 12 bases between. This CDR3 region has 15 residues. CDR3 loop: CSAREGAVVQETQYF. The CDR3 DNA reads as TGCAGTGCTAGAGAAGGAGCGGTTGTCCAAGAGACCCAGTACTTC.

This chain links TRBV20-1 with TRBJ2-7; 7 bases line up with TRBD1. The CDR3 is made up of 12 amino acids. Looked up from germline, CDR1 is DFQATT and CDR2 is SNEGSKA (reference sequence). Germline trimming cut 4 bases from V and 1 base from J; bases unmatched to any gene: 1. Here the CDR3 reads CSAKQGSYEQYF. The DNA for the CDR3 is TGCAGTGCTAAACAGGGGTCCTACGAGCAGTACTTC.

This rearrangement joins TRBV5-1 to TRBJ2-1; 9 bases line up with TRBD2. V shed 7 bases, J shed 2 bases, and the junction held 7 bases outside the gene matches. From germline, CDR1 is SGHRS and CDR2 YFSETQ. This CDR3 is 15 amino acids long. The CDR3, as DNA: TGCGCCAGCGGGCCTAGCGGGGACCCCTACAATGAGCAGTTCTTC. Translated: CASGPSGDPYNEQFF.

As for this clonotype: This may be a read error, as it is one base from a much larger clone. J is TRBJ1-1 and V is TRBV12-3 or TRBV12-4, with 9 positions matching TRBD1. This CDR3 is built from 14 residues. With 3 bases clipped from V and 9 bases from J, the junction kept 8 bases outside the gene matches. The CDR3 spells CASSLDRGTPKAFF. Here the CDR3 DNA reads TGTGCCAGCAGTTTGGACAGGGGTACCCCTAAAGCTTTCTTT.

V is TRBV18 and J is TRBJ1-1; D is undetermined. This CDR3 is 13 amino acids long. Trimming took 5 bases from V and 10 from J, leaving 17 bases between them. The germline CDR1 and CDR2 sequences are KGHSH and LQKENI. CDR3 nucleotide sequence: TGTGCCAGCTCAGGGTCGAAGCTGCAAGCAGCTTTCTTT. Translating gives CASSGSKLQAAFF.

This clonotype was seen only a few times. J is TRBJ2-1 and V is TRBV5-1; 8 bases are a match to TRBD1. V dropped 0 bases and J dropped 7; count of bases not matched to a gene: 9. CDR1 is SGHRS, CDR2 YFSETQ, per germline. The CDR3 has 16 residues. Written as DNA, the CDR3 is TGCGCCAGCAGCTTGGATCCAGGGGGCGGTCGGAATGAGCAGTTCTTC. This codes for CASSLDPGGGRNEQFF.

The chain is built from TRBV2 and TRBJ2-5, with TRBD1 matching 10 bases. The ends lost 5 bases at V and 6 bases at J; junction bases unmatched: 9. The germline V gene encodes CDR1 SNHLY and CDR2 FYNNEI. The CDR3 has 15 residues. CDR3 loop: CASSRQGAAEKTQYF. CDR3 DNA: TGTGCCAGCAGTCGACAGGGGGCGGCGGAAAAGACCCAGTACTTC.

Regarding this clonotype: A clone one base away is much larger, so this may be a read error. V gene TRBV29-1 combines with J gene TRBJ1-1; D possibly corresponds to TRBD1 (5 bases). This CDR3 has 14 residues. The germline V gene encodes CDR1 SQVTM and CDR2 ANQGSEA. V was cut by 3 bases and J by 0 bases, with 11 bases left in between. The CDR3 sequence is CSVETAAMNTEAFF. DNA of the CDR3: TGCAGCGTTGAGACAGCAGCCATGAACACTGAAGCTTTCTTT.

This clonotype was seen once. The rearrangement uses TRBV12-3 or TRBV12-4 and TRBJ1-1, with D unclear. Trimming removed 5 bases from V and 3 bases from J, with 4 bases in between. The CDR3 sequence is 11 residues long. The CDR3 region is CASSAYTEAFF. The CDR3 bases are TGTGCCAGCAGTGCCTACACTGAAGCTTTCTTT.

The V gene is TRBV6-1, the J gene TRBJ2-7; 12 bases map to TRBD1. CDR3 length: 15 residues. CDR1 is MNHNS, CDR2 SASEGT, per germline. V lost 6 bases and J lost 6; bases outside the gene matches: 9. The DNA for the CDR3 is TGTGCCAGCAGACTGGGACAGGGGGCGCGGAGCGAGCAGTACTTC. Translated: CASRLGQGARSEQYF.

The chain is built from TRBV7-9 and TRBJ2-7; no clear D gene. The CDR3 is 15 residues long. V was trimmed by 2 bases and J by 0 bases, leaving 11 bases between them. In germline, CDR1 is SEHNR, CDR2 FQNEAQ (reference sequence). CDR3 protein: CASSLSAGNSYEQYF. CDR3 nucleotides: TGTGCCAGCAGCTTATCAGCTGGGAACTCCTACGAGCAGTACTTC.

V gene TRBV5-1 combines with J gene TRBJ2-3; 8 bases match TRBD1. CDR3 size: 14 residues. Germline V gene lookup returns CDR1 SGHRS and CDR2 YFSETQ. V gave up 3 bases and J gave up 3 bases; unmatched junction bases: 3. The CDR3 DNA reads as TGCGCCAGCAGCTCCCGGACAGGGACAGATACGCAGTATTTT. It translates to CASSSRTGTDTQYF. The full variable domain, completed using reference TRBV5-1 and TRBJ2-3, is KAGVTQTPRYLIKTRGQQVTLSCSPISGHRSVSWYQQTPGQGLQFLFEYFSETQRNKGNFPGRFSGRQFSNSRSEMNVSTLELGDSALYLCASSSRTGTDTQYFGPGTRLTVL.

This clonotype showed up just once. This rearrangement joins TRBV6-2 or TRBV6-3 to TRBJ1-2, with 7 bases matching TRBD1. The CDR3 covers 13 residues. J was trimmed by 4 bases and V by 7 bases; bases with no gene match: 6. Germline V lookup: CDR1 MNHEY, CDR2 SVGEGT. The CDR3 region has the DNA TGTGCCAGCACTGGAGGGACAGCCTATGGCTACACCTTC. This translates into CASTGGTAYGYTF.

This clonotype came up many times. The chain joins TRBV30 to TRBJ2-3; D remains ambiguous. Germline CDR1 and CDR2: GTSNPN and SVGIG (reference sequence). The CDR3 totals 15 residues. V lost 0 bases and J 2 bases, leaving 12 bases between the germline ends. In DNA form, the CDR3 reads TGTGCCTGGAGTGTACTCGGTCAGATCACAGATACGCAGTATTTT. Residues: CAWSVLGQITDTQYF. The variable domain in full, with the rest retrieved from reference TRBV30 and TRBJ2-3, is SQTIHQWPATLVQPVGSPLSLECTVEGTSNPNLYWYRQAAGRGLQLLFYSVGIGQISSEVPQNLSASRPQDRQFILSSKKLLLSDSGFYLCAWSVLGQITDTQYFGPGTRLTVL.

This clonotype has more than one count but fewer than ten. The chain is built from TRBV2 and TRBJ2-7; TRBD2 matches 14 bases. V gave up 3 bases and J gave up 6 bases; unmatched junction bases: 7. This CDR3 comprises 16 residues. The germline gives CDR1 SNHLY, CDR2 FYNNEI. CDR3 coding DNA: TGTGCCAGCAGTGAGTTGGGACTAGCGGGAGTTAGCGAGCAGTACTTC. It specifies CASSELGLAGVSEQYF.

This clonotype was detected a few times. The chain joins TRBV20-1 to TRBJ1-5; no firm D call. Trimming shortened V by 6 bases and J by 2 bases, and 29 bases separated the two germline ends. The CDR3 length is 19 residues. Germline CDR1 is DFQATT and CDR2 is SNEGSKA (reference sequence). CDR3 sequence (DNA): TGCAGTGCGGAGGAGAGGGCCGGTCGGGGAAAAATCGGCAATCAGCCCCAGCATTTT. Translated: CSAEERAGRGKIGNQPQHF.

This clonotype was detected ten times or more. The chain recombines TRBV11-3 with TRBJ2-1; 7 bases fit TRBD1. The CDR3 is 19 residues long. After removal of 0 bases from V and 0 bases from J, the junction contained 11 bases not matched to a gene. The germline V gene encodes CDR1 SGHNT and CDR2 YENEEA. The CDR3 spells CASSLDGRSGGSSYNEQFF. Written as DNA, the CDR3 is TGTGCCAGCAGCTTAGATGGTCGGTCAGGGGGTAGCTCCTACAATGAGCAGTTCTTC.

This clonotype was seen more than once but under ten times. This rearrangement joins TRBV18 to TRBJ2-5; no clear D. The CDR3 length is 13 residues. Trimming left V 8 bases short and J 7 bases short, with 17 bases between. Germline loops: CDR1 KGHSH, CDR2 LQKENI. The CDR3 coding sequence is TGTGCCAGCAGTCCGCCCCTCGAAGGGACCCAGTACTTC. The encoded protein is CASSPPLEGTQYF.